This T cell receptor beta chain was sequenced for a study of cytomegalovirus exposure and HLA in healthy donors. PCR amplification relied on 60 Vbeta primers (plus 13 Jbeta primers). Generated by immunoSEQ multiplex PCR, the TCRdb table keeps only in-frame clones and is missing some. The data show under 250,000 clones, about 82% seen once. The donors gave bone marrow, and they were healthy. Though probably carrying unrecorded immune exposures, donors were nominally healthy at sampling. Notes on the study in general: As confirmed in vitro, three CMV-associated chains were specific for CMV antigens. The authors later found TCR association rates varying by HLA locus, with DRB1 most and HLA-C fewest.

Worth noting for this clone: The antigen is unknown.

The CDR3 has 17 amino acids. Sequences were obtained from PBMCs. The chain carries TRBV1 and TRBJ2-7; the D call TRBD2 from the table was never checked on the DNA. TRBV1 is an annotated pseudogene. The clonotype comes from a woman between 50 and 59 years old in good health and CMV-seronegative. CDR3 in DNA: TGCACCAGCAGCCAAGATCAAGGGGAGGGGGACACCTACGAGCAGTACTTC. Encoded protein: CTSSQDQGEGDTYEQYF.